The rows below give T cell receptor beta chains drawn from one sample of a study of T cell responses to AZD1222 COVID-19 vaccine. Profiled with immunoSEQ multiplex PCR; TCRdb holds only in-frame clones, not every one. This table holds under 200,000 clones, approximately 92% found once. This specimen was peripheral blood, taken on day 0 of AZD1222 vaccination. These receptors were obtained from an adult in good health. The CDR3 runs from the conserved cysteine through the conserved F or W. Each record gives: clone size, D gene, V gene, J gene, CDR3 protein, CDR3 DNA. A D gene is named only where the DNA matches it firmly. Clone size is not always given. Where it is, it says once, few, many or a class for expanded clones.

>once|TRBD1|TRBV24-1|TRBJ2-2
CATSERTGPGELFF
TGTGCCACCAGTGAACGGACAGGGCCCGGGGAGCTGTTTTTT
>.|TRBD1|TRBV3-1/TRBV3-2|TRBJ2-4
CASSQWDREVNIQYF
TGTGCCAGCAGCCAATGGGACAGGGAGGTTAACATTCAGTACTTC
>.|.|TRBV29-1|TRBJ1-1
CSVKQGKEAFF
TGCAGCGTAAAACAGGGAAAGGAAGCTTTCTTT
>.|TRBD1|TRBV24-1|TRBJ1-2
CATSDYGTGGGYGYTF
TGTGCCACCAGTGATTACGGGACAGGGGGCGGCTATGGCTACACCTTC
>.|TRBD2|TRBV5-1|TRBJ2-3
CASGPSGGSTDTQYF
TGCGCCAGCGGCCCTAGCGGGGGAAGCACAGATACGCAGTATTTT
>.|.|TRBV10-1|TRBJ2-1
CASSPTENYNEQFF
TGCGCCAGCAGTCCGACGGAGAACTACAATGAGCAGTTCTTC
>.|.|TRBV5-1|TRBJ1-4
CASSYKTGGLPNNEKLFF
TGCGCCAGCAGCTACAAGACAGGCGGACTCCCCAATAATGAAAAACTGTTTTTT
>.|.|TRBV7-9|TRBJ1-2
CASSLAGANYGYTF
TGTGCCAGCAGCTTAGCGGGGGCTAACTATGGCTACACCTTC
>.|.|TRBV20-1|TRBJ1-6
CSASGPGSPLHF
TGCAGTGCTAGTGGCCCTGGCTCACCCCTCCACTTT
>once|.|TRBV18|TRBJ1-2
CASSGGDYGYTF
TGTGCCAGCTCAGGGGGCGACTATGGCTACACCTTC
>.|.|TRBV11-2|TRBJ1-2
CASSLHLGGGYTF
TGTGCCAGCAGCTTACACCTGGGAGGGGGCTACACCTTC
>.|TRBD1|TRBV6-5|TRBJ1-2
CASSYSAGQALRGYTF
TGTGCCAGCAGTTACTCGGCGGGACAGGCTTTGCGTGGCTACACCTTC
>.|.|TRBV24-1|TRBJ1-1
CATSANVNTEAFF
TGTGCCACCAGTGCCAACGTGAACACTGAAGCTTTCTTT
>few|.|TRBV7-8|TRBJ1-1
CASSLGDAGNTEAFF
TGTGCCAGCTCCTTAGGAGATGCCGGGAACACTGAAGCTTTCTTT
>.|.|TRBV19|TRBJ2-2
CASSILLGYTGELFF
TGTGCCAGTAGTATTCTCTTGGGCTACACCGGGGAGCTGTTTTTT
>.|.|TRBV5-4|TRBJ2-5
CASSPPGGGETQYF
TGTGCCAGCAGCCCCCCGGGTGGAGGGGAGACCCAGTACTTC
>.|.|TRBV7-9|TRBJ1-2
CASSFLGRGDGYTF
TGTGCCAGCAGCTTCCTCGGGAGGGGTGATGGCTACACCTTC
>.|TRBD1|TRBV5-1|TRBJ1-2
CASRDRVGSNYGYTF
TGCGCCAGCAGGGACAGGGTGGGTTCTAACTATGGCTACACCTTC
>.|.|TRBV6-2/TRBV6-3|TRBJ1-2
CASSPLGKGWEDGYTF
TGTGCCAGCAGTCCCCTCGGAAAAGGTTGGGAGGATGGCTACACCTTC